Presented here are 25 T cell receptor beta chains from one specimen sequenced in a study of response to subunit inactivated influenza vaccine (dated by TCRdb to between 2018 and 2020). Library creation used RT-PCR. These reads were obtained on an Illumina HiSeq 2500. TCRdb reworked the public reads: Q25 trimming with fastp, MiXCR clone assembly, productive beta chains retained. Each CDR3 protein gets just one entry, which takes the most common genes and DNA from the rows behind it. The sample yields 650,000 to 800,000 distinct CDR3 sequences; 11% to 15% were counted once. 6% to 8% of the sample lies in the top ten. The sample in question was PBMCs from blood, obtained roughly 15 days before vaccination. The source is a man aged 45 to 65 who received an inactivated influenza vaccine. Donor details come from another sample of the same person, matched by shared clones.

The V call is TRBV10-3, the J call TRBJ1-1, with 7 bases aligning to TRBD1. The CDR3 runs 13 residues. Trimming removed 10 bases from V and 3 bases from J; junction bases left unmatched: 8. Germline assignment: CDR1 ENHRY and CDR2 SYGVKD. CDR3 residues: CASWGQPYTEAFF. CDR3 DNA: TGTGCCAGCTGGGGACAGCCTTACACTGAAGCTTTCTTT.

Written as DNA, the CDR3 is TGCGCCAGCAGCTTGGCGGAGACCCGGCCAAAAGTTTCGTTCTTC. Protein product: CASSLAETRPKVSFF. The gene calls are TRBV5-1 and TRBJ2-1; D is unresolved. Germline V gives CDR1 SGHRS, CDR2 YFSETQ. Deletions cut 0 bases from V and 15 bases from J, with 22 bases between. CDR3 length: 15 amino acids.

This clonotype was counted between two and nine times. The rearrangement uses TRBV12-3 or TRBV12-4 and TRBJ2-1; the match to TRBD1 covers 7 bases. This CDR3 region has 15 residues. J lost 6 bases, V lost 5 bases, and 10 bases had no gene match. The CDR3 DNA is TGTGCCAGCAGTCAACCAGCACAGGGGCTCAATGAGCAGTTCTTC. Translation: CASSQPAQGLNEQFF.

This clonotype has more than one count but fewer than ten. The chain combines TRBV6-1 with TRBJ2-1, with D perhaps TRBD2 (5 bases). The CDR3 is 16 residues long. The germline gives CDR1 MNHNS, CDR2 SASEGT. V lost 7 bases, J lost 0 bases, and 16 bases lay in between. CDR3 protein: CASKALATISYNEQFF. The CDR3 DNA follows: TGTGCCAGCAAAGCCCTAGCCACAATCTCCTACAATGAGCAGTTCTTC.

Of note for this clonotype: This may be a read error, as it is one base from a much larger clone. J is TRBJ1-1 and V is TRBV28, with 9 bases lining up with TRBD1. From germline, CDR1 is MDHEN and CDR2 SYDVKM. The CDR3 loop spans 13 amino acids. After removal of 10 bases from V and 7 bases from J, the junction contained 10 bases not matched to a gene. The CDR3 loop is CAIKPGQGIEAFF. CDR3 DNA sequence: TGTGCCATCAAACCGGGACAGGGCATTGAAGCTTTCTTT.

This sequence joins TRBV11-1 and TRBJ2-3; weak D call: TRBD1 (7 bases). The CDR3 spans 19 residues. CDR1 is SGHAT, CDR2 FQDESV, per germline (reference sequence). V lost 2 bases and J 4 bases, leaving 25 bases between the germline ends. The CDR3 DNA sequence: TGTGCCAGCAGCTTAATAGTGTGGAGGGGGCCGTCTAGCCCAGATACGCAGTATTTT. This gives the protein CASSLIVWRGPSSPDTQYF.

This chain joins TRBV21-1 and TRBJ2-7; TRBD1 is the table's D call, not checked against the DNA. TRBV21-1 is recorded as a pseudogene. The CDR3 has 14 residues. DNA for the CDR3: TGTGCCGGACGGTGGGACAGGGTGACCTACGAGCAGTACTTC. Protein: CAGRWDRVTYEQYF.

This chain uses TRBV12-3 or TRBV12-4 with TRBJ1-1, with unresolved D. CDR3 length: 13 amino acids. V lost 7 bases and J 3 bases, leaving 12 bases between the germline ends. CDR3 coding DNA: TGTGCCAGCACCCCCATGCGGGACACTGAAGCTTTCTTT. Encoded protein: CASTPMRDTEAFF.

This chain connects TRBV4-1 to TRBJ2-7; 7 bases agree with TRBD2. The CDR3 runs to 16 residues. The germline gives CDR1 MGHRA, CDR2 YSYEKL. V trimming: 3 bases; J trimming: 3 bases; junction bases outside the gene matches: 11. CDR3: CASSHRGGASGYEQYF. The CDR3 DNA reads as TGCGCCAGCAGCCACCGAGGTGGGGCTAGCGGCTACGAGCAGTACTTC.

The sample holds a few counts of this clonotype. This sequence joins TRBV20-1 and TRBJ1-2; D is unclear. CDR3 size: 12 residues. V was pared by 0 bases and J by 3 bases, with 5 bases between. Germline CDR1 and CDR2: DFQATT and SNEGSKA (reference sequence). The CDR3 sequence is CSAREFDYGYTF. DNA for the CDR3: TGCAGTGCTAGAGAGTTCGACTATGGCTACACCTTC.

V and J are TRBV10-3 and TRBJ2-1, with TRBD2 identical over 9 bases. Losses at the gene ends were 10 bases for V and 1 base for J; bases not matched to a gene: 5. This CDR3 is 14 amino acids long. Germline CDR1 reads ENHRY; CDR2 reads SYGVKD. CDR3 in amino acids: CATVAGVSYNEQFF. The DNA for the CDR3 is TGTGCCACAGTAGCGGGGGTGTCCTACAATGAGCAGTTCTTC.

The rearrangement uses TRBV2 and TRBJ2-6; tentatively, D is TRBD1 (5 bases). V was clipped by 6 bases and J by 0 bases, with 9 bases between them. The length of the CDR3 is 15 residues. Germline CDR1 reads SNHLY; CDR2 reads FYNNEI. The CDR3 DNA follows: TGTGCCAGCAGACAGGATCGCTCTGGGGCCAACGTCCTGACTTTC. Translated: CASRQDRSGANVLTF. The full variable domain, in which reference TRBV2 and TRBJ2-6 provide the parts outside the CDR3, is EPEVTQTPSHQVTQMGQEVILRCVPISNHLYFYWYRQILGQKVEFLVSFYNNEISEKSEIFDDQFSVERPDGSNFTLKIRSTKLEDSAMYFCASRQDRSGANVLTFGAGSRLTVL.

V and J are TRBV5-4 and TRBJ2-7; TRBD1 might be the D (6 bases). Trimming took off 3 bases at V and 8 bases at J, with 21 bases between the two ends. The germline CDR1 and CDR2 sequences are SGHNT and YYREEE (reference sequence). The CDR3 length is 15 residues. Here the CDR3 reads CASSSYTSWTDKQYF. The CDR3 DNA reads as TGTGCCAGCAGCTCCTACACCTCATGGACAGACAAGCAGTACTTC.

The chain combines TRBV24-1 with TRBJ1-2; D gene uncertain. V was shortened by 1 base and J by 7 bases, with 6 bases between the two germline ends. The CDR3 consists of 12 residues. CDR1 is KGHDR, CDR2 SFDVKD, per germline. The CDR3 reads CATSDFGFGYTF. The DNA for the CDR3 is TGTGCCACCAGTGATTTTGGTTTTGGCTACACCTTC.

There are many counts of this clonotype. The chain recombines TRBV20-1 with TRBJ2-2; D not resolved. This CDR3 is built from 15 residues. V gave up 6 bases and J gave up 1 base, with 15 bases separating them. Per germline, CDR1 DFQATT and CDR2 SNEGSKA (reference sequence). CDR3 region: CSAKDAKRNTGELFF. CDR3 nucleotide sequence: TGCAGTGCAAAAGACGCAAAGCGGAACACCGGGGAGCTGTTTTTT.

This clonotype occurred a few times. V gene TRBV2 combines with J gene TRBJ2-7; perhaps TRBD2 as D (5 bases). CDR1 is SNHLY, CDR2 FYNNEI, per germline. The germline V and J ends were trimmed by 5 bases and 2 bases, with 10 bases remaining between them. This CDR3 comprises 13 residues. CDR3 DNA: TGTGCCAGCAGTAATACGGGAACCTACGAGCAGTACTTC. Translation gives CASSNTGTYEQYF.

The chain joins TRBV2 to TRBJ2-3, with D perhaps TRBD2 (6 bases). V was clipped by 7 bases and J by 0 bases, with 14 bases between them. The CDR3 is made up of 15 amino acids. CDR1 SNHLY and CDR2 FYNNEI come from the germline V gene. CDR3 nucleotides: TGTGCCAGCAAGTCTCGTAGCGGAAGCACAGATACGCAGTATTTT. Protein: CASKSRSGSTDTQYF.

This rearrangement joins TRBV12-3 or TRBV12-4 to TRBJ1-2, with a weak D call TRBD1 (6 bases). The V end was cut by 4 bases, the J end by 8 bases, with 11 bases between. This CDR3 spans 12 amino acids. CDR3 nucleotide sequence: TGTGCCAGCAGTTCTGCAGGGGTCGGCTACACCTTC. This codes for CASSSAGVGYTF.

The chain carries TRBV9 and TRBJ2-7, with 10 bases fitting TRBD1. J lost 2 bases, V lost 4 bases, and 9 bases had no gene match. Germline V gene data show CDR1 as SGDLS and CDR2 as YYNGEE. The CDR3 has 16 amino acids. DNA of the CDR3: TGTGCCAGCAGCCCAGATGTGGGACAGGGGCCCTACGAGCAGTACTTC. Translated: CASSPDVGQGPYEQYF.

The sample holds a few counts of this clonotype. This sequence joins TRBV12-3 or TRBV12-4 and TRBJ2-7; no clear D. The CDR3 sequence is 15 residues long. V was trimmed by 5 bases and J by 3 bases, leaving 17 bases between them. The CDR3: CASSQTQLGFYEQYF. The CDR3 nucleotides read TGTGCCAGCAGTCAGACCCAGCTAGGTTTCTACGAGCAGTACTTC.

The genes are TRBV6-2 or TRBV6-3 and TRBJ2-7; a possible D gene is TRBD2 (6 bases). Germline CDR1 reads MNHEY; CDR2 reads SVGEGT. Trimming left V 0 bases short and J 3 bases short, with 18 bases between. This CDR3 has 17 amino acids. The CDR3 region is CASSYSNTGTFYYEQYF. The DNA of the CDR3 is TGTGCCAGCAGTTACTCTAACACCGGGACTTTTTACTACGAGCAGTACTTC.

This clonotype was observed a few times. CDR3 protein: CASAGGTGRSADTQYF. CDR3 coding DNA: TGCGCCAGCGCCGGGGGGACAGGGAGGTCCGCGGATACGCAGTATTTT. The chain employs TRBV4-3 and TRBJ2-3; 9 positions match TRBD1. V gave up 8 bases and J gave up 6 bases; unmatched junction bases: 15. In germline, CDR1 is LGHNA, CDR2 YSLEER. The CDR3 consists of 16 residues.

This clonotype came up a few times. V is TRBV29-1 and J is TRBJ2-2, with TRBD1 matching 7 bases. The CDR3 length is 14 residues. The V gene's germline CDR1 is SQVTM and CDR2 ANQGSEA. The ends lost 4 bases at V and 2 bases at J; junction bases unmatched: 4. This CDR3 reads CSVVGDRNTGELFF. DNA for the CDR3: TGCAGCGTTGTCGGGGACAGAAACACCGGGGAGCTGTTTTTT.

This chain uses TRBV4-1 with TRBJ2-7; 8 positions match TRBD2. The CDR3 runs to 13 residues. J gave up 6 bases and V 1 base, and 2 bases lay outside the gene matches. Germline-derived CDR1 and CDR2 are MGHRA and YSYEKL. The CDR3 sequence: CASSQVAGGEQYF. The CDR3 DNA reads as TGCGCCAGCAGCCAAGTCGCGGGGGGCGAGCAGTACTTC.

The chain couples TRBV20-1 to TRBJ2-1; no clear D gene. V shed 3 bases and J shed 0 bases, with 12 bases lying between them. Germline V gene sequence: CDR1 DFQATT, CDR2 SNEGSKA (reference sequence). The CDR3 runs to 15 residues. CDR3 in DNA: TGCAGTGCTAGTACTACGCTAAGCTCCTACAATGAGCAGTTCTTC. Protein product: CSASTTLSSYNEQFF.